This T cell receptor beta chain was identified during a study of vaccination effects on CD4 cells after COVID-19. At the level of the study: Samples were taken post-vaccine, and their median timing was 72 days after the second dose.

ViraFEST assay sequencing came after antigen-specific CD4+ T cells were expanded with viral peptide pools. CD4+ T cell isolation took place after 10 days of culture. Every participant took two doses of the BNT162b2 or mRNA-1273 vaccine. Wells each received 2 million to 2.5 million PBMC, cultured with approximately 9 IU/ml IL-2 and approximately 10 ug/ml peptides. On day 3 and again on day 7, half the medium was replaced with IL-2 medium. This clone appeared once. Its antigen is as yet unknown. Sequencing was performed with immunoSEQ multiplex PCR; in TCRdb, only in-frame clones are kept and a portion is missing. Of around 22,000 clones in the sample, less than 85% were seen once. CDR3 length: 14 residues. With V trimmed by 4 bases and J by 5 bases, 2 bases remained unmatched. The germline V gene has CDR1 KGHSH and CDR2 LQKENI.

The clonotype originates from a human donor who received a COVID-19 vaccine. The chain joins TRBV18 to TRBJ2-3; TRBD2 agrees at 11 bases. The sequenced sample was CD4+ T cells from PBMCs cultured with HCoV-229E spike peptides, obtained after COVID-19 vaccination. As DNA, the CDR3 is TGTGCCAGCTCACAGACTAGCGGGGTAGATACGCAGTATTTT. Amino acid sequence: CASSQTSGVDTQYF.